The 3 T cell receptor beta chains in this list originate from one sample, sequenced in a study of HIV-infected patients and healthy controls. A single record per CDR3 protein comes from TCRdb applying MiXCR to the 5' RACE reads. The repertoire consists of 70,000 or so distinct CDR3 sequences, with approximately 15% occurring once and the leading ten covering 4.5% to 7%. Sequenced material: CD4+ T cells from blood. All receptors come from a human donor in good health.

This clonotype was seen a handful of times. The J gene is TRBJ2-2, the V gene TRBV10-3; TRBD1 agrees at 10 bases. The CDR3 is made up of 13 amino acids. Germline-derived CDR1 and CDR2 are ENHRY and SYGVKD. Trimming at V came to 10 bases and at J to 6 bases, leaving 5 bases not matched to a gene. For the CDR3, the DNA is TGTGCCAGTACCGGGACAGGGGCCGGGGAGCTGTTTTTT. This codes for CASTGTGAGELFF.

This clonotype was picked up many times. This chain connects TRBV3-1 to TRBJ2-3; D not certain. Trimming pared 4 bases from V and 2 bases from J, leaving 7 bases between. The CDR3 loop spans 13 amino acids. The germline V gene has CDR1 LGHDT and CDR2 YNNKEL (reference sequence). CDR3 nucleotide sequence: TGTGCCAGCAGCCGGCAGTCCACAGATACGCAGTATTTT. Its protein is CASSRQSTDTQYF.

The chain joins TRBV7-9 to TRBJ1-1, with 9 bases fitting TRBD1. The V segment lost 5 bases and the J segment 3 bases; nucleotides outside the gene matches: 16. The CDR3 has 18 residues. Germline CDR1 reads SEHNR; CDR2 reads FQNEAQ (reference sequence). Written as DNA, the CDR3 is TGTGCCAGCAGCATAATTAGGACAGGGGCGGGTTTGGACACTGAAGCTTTCTTT. Its translation is CASSIIRTGAGLDTEAFF.